This T cell receptor beta chain was recorded in a study of beta chain features in type 1 diabetes. The overall study: Age, gender and cell yields were alike across patients and healthy donors. The study, taken as a whole, reports: It was among patients, rather than healthy donors, that naive, central memory and Treg TCRB repertoires appeared more similar. A definitive answer on HLA type influencing TCRB rearrangement was not reached here.

This CDR3 spans 14 amino acids. V lost 5 bases, J lost 1 base, and 9 bases lay in between. Germline assignment: CDR1 SNHLY and CDR2 FYNNEI. Regarding this clone: Its cognate antigen is unknown.

Sequencing targeted expressed TCRB transcripts, as all isolated RNA had been reverse transcribed. The read count averaged approximately 3.3 million across naive, central memory and regulatory T cell samples. TCRdb keeps only in-frame clones here, not all; method: immunoSEQ multiplex PCR. The profile shows a few hundred thousand clones, roughly 31% of them singletons. The chain couples TRBV2 to TRBJ1-3; no clear D. The sequenced sample consisted of naive CD4+ T cells from blood. The TCR sequence derives from a man between 18 and 29 years old in good health. CDR3 coding DNA: TGTGCCAGCAGTCCAGAGGTTTCTGGAAACACCATATATTTT. It translates to CASSPEVSGNTIYF.